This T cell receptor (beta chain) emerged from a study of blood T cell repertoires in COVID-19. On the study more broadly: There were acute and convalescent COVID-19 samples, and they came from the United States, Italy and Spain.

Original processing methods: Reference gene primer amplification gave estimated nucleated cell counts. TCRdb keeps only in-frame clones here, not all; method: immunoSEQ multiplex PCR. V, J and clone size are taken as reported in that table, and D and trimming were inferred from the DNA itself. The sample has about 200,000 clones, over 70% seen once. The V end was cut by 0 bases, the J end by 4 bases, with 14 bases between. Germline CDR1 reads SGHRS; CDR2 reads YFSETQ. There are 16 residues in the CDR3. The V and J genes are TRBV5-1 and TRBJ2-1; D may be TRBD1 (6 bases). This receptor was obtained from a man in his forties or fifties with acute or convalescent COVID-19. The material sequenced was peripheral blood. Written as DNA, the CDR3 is TGCGCCAGCAGCTTGGGCGACAGGCCCGCGTACAATGAGCAGTTCTTC. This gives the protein CASSLGDRPAYNEQFF.